A selection of T cell receptor beta chains follows, all from one sample in a study of blood T cell repertoires in COVID-19. TCRdb keeps only in-frame clones here, not all; method: immunoSEQ multiplex PCR. The sample consists of a few hundred thousand clones, about 89% of them appearing once. Sample: PBMCs or T cells enriched from blood (not recorded which). Receptor source: a man in his forties who had recovered from COVID-19. Both conserved end residues are part of each CDR3. A D gene is named only where the DNA matches it firmly. Part of the rows lack a size; the others show once, few, many or a class for expanded clones.

clone_size	v_call	d_call	j_call	cdr3_nt	cdr3_aa
.	TRBV3-1/TRBV3-2	TRBD1	TRBJ1-4	TGTGCCAGCAGCCTCGGACAGGTTCCTGAAAAACTGTTTTTT	CASSLGQVPEKLFF
.	TRBV30	.	TRBJ2-3	TGTGCCTGGAGTCCTACGAATACGCAGTATTTT	CAWSPTNTQYF
.	TRBV10-2	.	TRBJ2-1	TGCGCCAGCAGTGAAGGCGGTTCCTACAATGAGCAGTTCTTC	CASSEGGSYNEQFF
.	TRBV28	TRBD1	TRBJ2-1	TGTGCCAGCATCCCCGGGACAGGGGGTTACAATGAGCAGTTCTTC	CASIPGTGGYNEQFF
.	TRBV7-2	TRBD2	TRBJ2-1	TGTGCCAGCAGCTTAGTAGTAGCCGGGACTAGCGGGGCAAATGAGCAGTTCTTC	CASSLVVAGTSGANEQFF
.	TRBV9	.	TRBJ1-2	TGTGCCAGCAGCGTCATAGGACAATTCAGTGGCTACACCTTC	CASSVIGQFSGYTF
once	TRBV12-3/TRBV12-4	.	TRBJ2-5	TGTGCCAGCAGTTTGAGTCGGACAGTTTACTTC	CASSLSRTVYF
.	TRBV4-2	TRBD1	TRBJ2-1	TGTGCCAGCAGCCCTCGACAGGGAACCTACAATGAGCAGTTCTTC	CASSPRQGTYNEQFF
.	TRBV6-1	.	TRBJ2-3	TGTGCCAGCAGTGAAGGGGCGGGCGGCCCCACAGATACGCAGTATTTT	CASSEGAGGPTDTQYF
.	TRBV28	TRBD1	TRBJ2-6	TGTGCCAGCAGACGGACAGGGGGCGCAGCTGTGGCCAACGTCCTGACTTTC	CASRRTGGAAVANVLTF
few	TRBV4-1	TRBD2	TRBJ2-1	TGCGCCAGCAGCCAAGTTACTAGCGGTTACAATGAGCAGTTCTTC	CASSQVTSGYNEQFF
.	TRBV6-5	TRBD2	TRBJ2-7	TGTGCCAGCAGTCGTTCTAGCGGTACCTACTACGAGCAGTACTTC	CASSRSSGTYYEQYF
.	TRBV7-6	.	TRBJ2-5	TGTGCCAGCAGCTCCGTTAGAGGGCTTGAGACCCAGTACTTC	CASSSVRGLETQYF
.	TRBV4-3	.	TRBJ2-7	TGCGCCAGCAGCCAAGGCCAGGGATCCTACGAGCAGTACTTC	CASSQGQGSYEQYF
once	TRBV24-1	.	TRBJ1-1	TGTGCCACCAGTGACACAGGGTACACTGAAGCTTTCTTT	CATSDTGYTEAFF
.	TRBV5-1	.	TRBJ2-7	TGCGCCAGCAGCTACGGAGACTACGAGCAGTACTTC	CASSYGDYEQYF
.	TRBV19	.	TRBJ2-7	TGTGCCAGTAGTATACCAGGGAGGCATTACGAGCAGTACTTC	CASSIPGRHYEQYF
.	TRBV10-3	.	TRBJ2-7	TGTGCCATCAGCAGACAGAGCGAGCAGTACTTC	CAISRQSEQYF
.	TRBV7-6	.	TRBJ2-2	TGTGCCAGCAGCTCCTCCGACACCGGGGAGCTGTTTTTT	CASSSSDTGELFF
few	TRBV10-3	.	TRBJ1-5	TGTGCCATCAGTGAGTTTAGGGAGAATCAGCCCCAGCATTTT	CAISEFRENQPQHF
.	TRBV5-4	TRBD2	TRBJ2-2	TGTGCCAGCAGCTTAGCGGGGGGTTACACCGGGGAGCTGTTTTTT	CASSLAGGYTGELFF
once	TRBV28	.	TRBJ1-4	TGTGCCAGCAGTTCCTGGGGCAGGCTGGGTGAAAAACTGTTTTTT	CASSSWGRLGEKLFF
.	TRBV5-4	.	TRBJ2-3	TGTGCCAGCAGCTCAAGCGGTTCCAGGAGCACAGATACGCAGTATTTT	CASSSSGSRSTDTQYF
.	TRBV5-6	.	TRBJ1-1	TGTGCCAGCAGCTCAATTAAAGTACAGGAGTCTGAAGCTTTCTTT	CASSSIKVQESEAFF
.	TRBV19	.	TRBJ2-5	TGTGCCACCTCCTCCCGGGGAGGGGGCCAAGAGACCCAGTACTTC	CATSSRGGGQETQYF
.	TRBV7-9	.	TRBJ2-2	TGTGCCAGCAGCTTTCAGGCAGGGGACACCGGGGAGCTGTTTTTT	CASSFQAGDTGELFF